A single sample gave rise to the 22 T cell receptor beta chains below, sequenced in a study of blood T cell repertoires in COVID-19. Sequencing was performed with immunoSEQ multiplex PCR; in TCRdb, only in-frame clones are kept and a portion is missing. Of about 91,000 clones in the sample, around 72% were seen once. The source material was peripheral blood. The receptors originated from a man aged 70 or older with acute or convalescent COVID-19.

This clone has at least ten counts. This chain connects TRBV18 to TRBJ2-2; 8 nucleotides align to TRBD1. Germline V gene data show CDR1 as KGHSH and CDR2 as LQKENI. The length of the CDR3 is 14 residues. Losses at the gene ends were 6 bases for V and 5 bases for J; bases not matched to a gene: 5. Here the CDR3 reads CASSNGTGTGELFF. CDR3 sequence (DNA): TGTGCCAGCTCCAACGGGACAGGAACCGGGGAGCTGTTTTTT.

This clone occurred a few times. This chain connects TRBV27 to TRBJ2-5; TRBD1 is a possible D gene (6 bases). The CDR3 sequence is 14 residues long. Germline lookup yields CDR1 MNHEY and CDR2 SMNVEV (reference sequence). The V end lost 6 bases, the J end lost 0 bases, and 11 bases lay between the germline ends. The CDR3 loop reads CASSLGQNQETQYF. The CDR3 bases are TGTGCCAGCAGCCTTGGACAGAACCAAGAGACCCAGTACTTC.

This clone was found a few times. J is TRBJ1-3 and V is TRBV11-2, with D maybe TRBD1 (5 bases). Trimming pared 1 base from V and 4 bases from J, leaving 11 bases between. The V gene's germline CDR1 is SGHAT and CDR2 FQNNGV. This CDR3 has 15 amino acids. CDR3 in amino acids: CASSLVPGVGNTIYF. The CDR3 bases are TGTGCCAGCAGCTTAGTGCCGGGGGTAGGAAACACCATATATTTT.

The V call is TRBV7-2, the J call TRBJ2-7, with D perhaps TRBD1 (5 bases). In germline, CDR1 is SGHTA, CDR2 FQGNSA. V was clipped by 1 base and J by 5 bases, with 18 bases between them. The CDR3 has 16 residues. CDR3 sequence reads: CASSLVVPRWGHEQYF. The CDR3 DNA reads as TGTGCCAGCAGCTTAGTGGTCCCTAGGTGGGGCCACGAGCAGTACTTC.

The chain uses TRBV9 and TRBJ2-7, with TRBD1 matching 8 bases. Germline CDR1 reads SGDLS; CDR2 reads YYNGEE. The CDR3 consists of 13 residues. With V trimmed by 3 bases and J by 6 bases, 5 bases remained unmatched. The CDR3 sequence is CASSAKTGAEQYF. CDR3 DNA sequence: TGTGCCAGCAGCGCAAAGACAGGGGCCGAGCAGTACTTC.

The V gene is TRBV11-2, the J gene TRBJ2-7, with 10 bases aligning to TRBD2. After removal of 1 base from V and 6 bases from J, the junction contained 9 bases not matched to a gene. The CDR3 loop spans 16 amino acids. Germline CDR1 is SGHAT and CDR2 is FQNNGV. The CDR3 DNA reads TGTGCCAGCAGCTTAGGGCTAGCGGGAGCGTTTGGCGAGCAGTACTTC. As protein: CASSLGLAGAFGEQYF.

This chain uses TRBV2 with TRBJ1-5, with TRBD1 matching over 7 bases. J lost 11 bases, V lost 0 bases, and 13 bases had no gene match. The CDR3 loop spans 16 amino acids. Germline V gives CDR1 SNHLY, CDR2 FYNNEI. DNA of the CDR3: TGTGCCAGCAGTGAAGCCCAAGGGGGCAGTTTTGGGGCCCAGCATTTT. Its protein is CASSEAQGGSFGAQHF.

This clone was detected a few times. CDR3 sequence reads: CASSQSRGAWEYF. CDR3 nucleotide sequence: TGTGCCAGCAGCCAAAGCAGGGGGGCCTGGGAGTATTTT. The chain is built from TRBV4-2 and TRBJ2-3; the D gene is possibly TRBD1 (7 bases). Trimming removed 2 bases from V and 13 bases from J, with 16 bases in between. CDR1 and CDR2 (germline): LGHNA, YNFKEQ. CDR3 length equals 13 residues.

The chain is built from TRBV5-6 and TRBJ2-1; unclear D gene. The V end lost 4 bases, the J end lost 4 bases, and 3 bases lay between the germline ends. The germline V gene encodes CDR1 SGHDT and CDR2 YYEEEE. The CDR3 length is 11 residues. The CDR3 nucleotides are TGTGCCAGCAGCGAGTACAATGAGCAGTTCTTC. This translates into CASSEYNEQFF.

The chain employs TRBV27 and TRBJ2-7, with D perhaps TRBD1 (6 bases). V lost 6 bases, J lost 0 bases, and 12 bases lay in between. The CDR3 sequence is 14 residues long. Germline V gene lookup returns CDR1 MNHEY and CDR2 SMNVEV (reference sequence). The CDR3 here is CASSEGVSSYEQYF. The CDR3 nucleotides read TGTGCCAGCAGCGAGGGGGTGAGCTCCTACGAGCAGTACTTC.

This chain joins TRBV11-2 and TRBJ2-7, with 10 positions matching TRBD1. V shed 3 bases, J shed 2 bases, and the junction held 1 base outside the gene matches. Per the germline V gene, CDR1 is SGHAT and CDR2 is FQNNGV. The CDR3 contains 14 residues. The CDR3 bases are TGTGCCAGCAGCTTTGGGACAGGGGCCTACGAGCAGTACTTC. It encodes CASSFGTGAYEQYF.

The J gene is TRBJ1-2, the V gene TRBV19, with TRBD1 matching over 9 bases. Trimming at V came to 5 bases and at J to 7 bases, leaving 14 bases not matched to a gene. Germline assignment: CDR1 LNHDA and CDR2 SQIVND (reference sequence). The CDR3 consists of 16 residues. The CDR3 DNA sequence: TGTGCCAGTAGTTCGTCCCCGGGACAGGGTAAAGCTGGCTACACCTTC. Its protein is CASSSSPGQGKAGYTF.

The V call is TRBV4-1, the J call TRBJ2-1, with 8 positions matching TRBD2. The germline V gene has CDR1 MGHRA and CDR2 YSYEKL. V gave up 2 bases and J gave up 10 bases; unmatched junction bases: 4. CDR3 length equals 13 residues. The CDR3 coding sequence is TGCGCCAGCAGCCAAATGCGGGAGGTGGAGCAGTTCTTC. This gives the protein CASSQMREVEQFF.

This clone was counted between two and nine times. V is TRBV11-2 and J is TRBJ2-3; a weak D match, TRBD2 (6 bases). The CDR3 has 14 residues. Per the germline V gene, CDR1 is SGHAT and CDR2 is FQNNGV. Deletions cut 4 bases from V and 2 bases from J, with 10 bases between. CDR3 loop: CASSWGTDTDTQYF. The CDR3, as DNA: TGTGCCAGCAGCTGGGGGACTGACACAGATACGCAGTATTTT.

The J gene is TRBJ2-6, the V gene TRBV10-3; D unresolved. The V gene lost 3 bases and the J gene lost 0 bases, with 3 bases spanning the gap. From germline, CDR1 is ENHRY and CDR2 SYGVKD. This CDR3 comprises 14 residues. The CDR3 here is CAISDLSGANVLTF. For the CDR3, the DNA is TGTGCCATCAGTGACCTCTCTGGGGCCAACGTCCTGACTTTC.

The chain recombines TRBV28 with TRBJ1-2; weak D call: TRBD1 (5 bases). V was clipped by 1 base and J by 7 bases, with 10 bases between them. The CDR3 has 13 amino acids. Germline CDR1 MDHEN, CDR2 SYDVKM. The DNA for the CDR3 is TGTGCCAGCAGTTTATTACAGGATGGTGGCTACACCTTC. Its protein is CASSLLQDGGYTF.

The chain recombines TRBV7-9 with TRBJ1-4; 9 bases map to TRBD1. V shed 6 bases, J shed 6 bases, and the junction held 8 bases outside the gene matches. The CDR3 is 15 amino acids. CDR1 is SEHNR and CDR2 is FQNEAQ in the germline V gene (reference sequence). CDR3 DNA sequence: TGTGCCAGCAGAAACAACAGGGGGCGAGATGAAAAACTGTTTTTT. Protein product: CASRNNRGRDEKLFF. The full variable domain, in which reference TRBV7-9 and TRBJ1-4 provide the parts outside the CDR3, is DTGVSQNPRHKITKRGQNVTFRCDPISEHNRLYWYRQTLGQGPEFLTYFQNEAQLEKSRLLSDRFSAERPKGSFSTLEIQRTEQGDSAMYLCASRNNRGRDEKLFFGSGTQLSVL.

The rearrangement uses TRBV2 and TRBJ2-3; D is possibly TRBD2 (5 bases). Trimming left V 8 bases short and J 2 bases short, with 11 bases between. CDR1 is SNHLY, CDR2 FYNNEI, per germline. The CDR3 is 13 amino acids. For the CDR3, the DNA is TGTGCCAGCGCCAGCGGCCCCACAGATACGCAGTATTTT. It encodes CASASGPTDTQYF.

The rearrangement links TRBV6-6 to TRBJ2-7; 7 nucleotides agree with TRBD1. With V trimmed by 0 bases and J by 6 bases, 5 bases remained unmatched. The CDR3 is 14 amino acids. Germline CDR1 is MNHNY and CDR2 is SVGAGI (reference sequence). CDR3 nucleotides: TGTGCCAGCAGTTACTCAAGACAGGGCACCGAGCAGTACTTC. Translated: CASSYSRQGTEQYF.

The chain has TRBV19 and TRBJ1-2; no clear D gene. The germline V gene encodes CDR1 LNHDA and CDR2 SQIVND (reference sequence). The CDR3 extends over 12 amino acids. Between the trimmed V and J ends, which lost 3 bases and 4 bases, there was a span of 6 bases. CDR3 nucleotides: TGTGCCAGTAGTATCTCGGGCTATGGCTACACCTTC. Translated: CASSISGYGYTF.

This clone was seen a handful of times. The chain carries TRBV25-1 and TRBJ1-1; TRBD1 is a possible D gene (6 bases). The CDR3 has 15 amino acids. The V end lost 3 bases, the J end lost 3 bases, and 14 bases lay between the germline ends. The germline V gene encodes CDR1 MGHDK and CDR2 SYGVNS. The CDR3 loop is CASSDARGGDTEAFF. The CDR3 DNA follows: TGTGCCAGCAGTGACGCCAGGGGTGGGGACACTGAAGCTTTCTTT.

This chain links TRBV7-9 with TRBJ2-1, with a possible D match to TRBD2 (6 bases). The CDR3 has 16 residues. The V end lost 2 bases, the J end lost 5 bases, and 16 bases lay between the germline ends. Germline V gene sequence: CDR1 SEHNR, CDR2 FQNEAQ (reference sequence). The CDR3 DNA follows: TGTGCCAGCAGCTTAAGGCGGAGGGCGGGGAACAATGAGCAGTTCTTC. The encoded protein is CASSLRRRAGNNEQFF.